The T cell receptor (beta chain) under discussion was sequenced for a study of blood T cell repertoires in COVID-19. The method was immunoSEQ multiplex PCR; TCRdb's version includes in-frame clones alone and lacks a portion of them. Seen here are about 74,000 clones, more than 90% observed once, and the top ten hold approximately 9%. Germline CDR1 reads SGHKS; CDR2 reads YYEKEE (reference sequence). This CDR3 is 13 amino acids long. The germline V and J ends were trimmed by 5 bases and 5 bases, with 13 bases remaining between them. This TCR was recovered from a human donor in a cohort sampled during active COVID-19. The V call is TRBV5-5, the J call TRBJ2-5; possible D gene TRBD1, 5 bases. The source material was peripheral blood. CDR3 nucleotides: TGTGCCAGCAGGGGCCTCTCAGGGGAGACCCAGTACTTC. Its protein product is CASRGLSGETQYF.